A selection of T cell receptor beta chains follows, all from one sample in a study of T cells in Graves' hyperthyroidism and ophthalmopathy. TCRdb redid the calling of the multiplex PCR reads with MiXCR, one entry per CDR3 protein. The sample carries some 98,000 distinct CDR3 sequences, approximately 39% recorded once. Specimen: peripheral blood or thyroid tissue (not recorded which). The source of these receptors is a woman aged 25 to 45 with Graves' hyperthyroidism. CDR3s include the opening cysteine and the closing phenylalanine or tryptophan. A D gene is named only where the DNA matches it firmly. Clone size is given for some rows only: seen once, a few or many times, or a class if the clone is expanded.

TRBJ2-7	TRBV28	many	-	CASGVAAYEQYF	TGTGCCAGCGGCGTAGCTGCCTACGAGCAGTACTTC
TRBJ1-1	TRBV5-6	many	TRBD1	CASSFRQGWKGAFF	TGTGCCAGCAGCTTCAGACAGGGGTGGAAGGGAGCTTTCTTT
TRBJ2-7	TRBV4-1	once	TRBD2	CASSQEPSGAYEQYF	TGTGCCAGCAGCCAAGAGCCTAGCGGGGCCTACGAGCAGTACTTC
TRBJ2-2	TRBV14	-	-	CASSRLSTGELFF	TGTGCCAGCAGCCGCTTGAGCACCGGGGAGCTGTTTTTT
TRBJ2-3	TRBV13	many	-	CASRPVVATDTQYF	TGTGCCAGCAGACCAGTAGTGGCGACAGATACGCAGTATTTT
TRBJ2-2	TRBV20-1	-	-	CSATDRTYTGELFF	TGCAGTGCTACGGATCGGACCTACACCGGGGAGCTGTTTTTT
TRBJ1-2	TRBV2	-	TRBD1	CASLGQGVNGYTF	TGTGCCAGCCTGGGGCAGGGGGTGAATGGCTACACCTTC
TRBJ2-7	TRBV3-1	many	TRBD2	CASSHDGLAALPYF	TGTGCCAGCAGCCACGACGGACTAGCGGCCTTACCGTACTTC
TRBJ2-2	TRBV20-1	-	TRBD1	CSAREGTGRRGTGELLF	TGCAGTGCTAGAGAGGGGACAGGGCGAAGAGGCACCGGTGAGCTGCTTTTT
TRBJ1-6	TRBV20-1	once	-	CSARMRYNSPLHF	TGCAGTGCTAGGATGAGATATAATTCACCCCTCCACTTT
TRBJ2-2	TRBV15	-	-	CATSRSIGTGELFF	TGTGCCACCAGCAGGTCTATAGGCACCGGGGAGCTGTTTTTT
TRBJ2-7	TRBV4-1	many	-	CASSQAPGSPSDEQYF	TGCGCCAGCAGCCAAGCCCCTGGGAGCCCTAGCGACGAGCAGTACTTC
TRBJ1-1	TRBV27	many	TRBD1	CASSFVRGTEAFF	TGTGCCAGCAGTTTCGTCAGGGGGACTGAAGCTTTCTTT
TRBJ1-6	TRBV20-1	-	-	CSASRLYNSPLHF	TGCAGTGCTAGCAGGTTATATAATTCACCCCTCCACTTT
TRBJ2-7	TRBV7-9	-	TRBD2	CTSSSSSGRTHEQYF	TGTACCAGCAGCTCATCTAGCGGGAGGACCCACGAGCAGTACTTC
TRBJ2-7	TRBV2	-	TRBD2	CASSVDVAGVEQYF	TGTGCCAGCAGTGTGGATGTAGCGGGAGTCGAGCAGTACTTC
TRBJ1-1	TRBV5-5	many	TRBD1	CASSLAGQGEAFF	TGTGCCAGCAGCTTGGCAGGACAGGGCGAAGCTTTCTTT
TRBJ2-7	TRBV12-3/TRBV12-4	-	TRBD1	CASSLHRGPYEQYF	TGTGCCAGCAGTTTGCACAGGGGACCCTACGAGCAGTACTTC
TRBJ2-7	TRBV7-2	many	-	CASSLRSGHISYEQYF	TGTGCCAGCAGCCTCCGGTCTGGACACATCTCCTACGAGCAGTACTTC
TRBJ1-1	TRBV24-1	few	-	CATRDNTNTEAFF	TGTGCCACCAGGGACAATACAAACACTGAAGCTTTCTTT
TRBJ1-1	TRBV27	-	-	CASSFRYPHTEAFF	TGTGCCAGCAGTTTTAGGTATCCTCACACTGAAGCTTTCTTT
TRBJ1-1	TRBV20-1	many	-	CSARGYTLGPEAFF	TGCAGTGCTAGAGGATATACCTTGGGCCCTGAAGCTTTCTTT
TRBJ2-5	TRBV6-5	many	-	CASSYWGLQETQYF	TGTGCCAGCAGTTACTGGGGACTCCAAGAGACCCAGTACTTC
TRBJ1-2	TRBV7-9	-	-	CASSLGHRDGYTF	TGTGCCAGCAGCCTAGGGCACAGGGACGGCTACACCTTC
TRBJ2-5	TRBV7-9	many	-	CASSLQGYQETQYF	TGTGCCAGCAGCTTGCAGGGGTACCAAGAGACCCAGTACTTC
TRBJ1-2	TRBV25-1	few	-	CASSAAPGDYGYTF	TGTGCCAGCAGTGCTGCCCCCGGCGACTATGGCTACACCTTC
TRBJ2-7	TRBV20-1	-	-	CSARWQDYEQYF	TGCAGTGCTAGATGGCAGGACTACGAGCAGTACTTC
TRBJ2-7	TRBV10-2	many	-	CASRALDYEQYF	TGCGCCAGCAGAGCCTTGGACTACGAGCAGTACTTC
TRBJ1-1	TRBV29-1	few	TRBD1	CSARSGQGAFAFF	TGCAGCGCCAGGAGTGGACAGGGGGCGTTTGCTTTCTTT
TRBJ1-6	TRBV6-1	many	TRBD1	CASRPRQGINSPLHF	TGTGCCAGCAGACCCCGACAGGGGATTAATTCACCCCTCCACTTT
TRBJ2-2	TRBV4-1	many	-	CASSHRVSGTGELFF	TGCGCCAGCAGCCATAGGGTTAGCGGCACCGGGGAGCTGTTTTTT
TRBJ2-3	TRBV2	many	-	CASKGFGADTQYF	TGTGCCAGCAAGGGGTTCGGCGCAGATACGCAGTATTTT
TRBJ2-3	TRBV6-6	few	TRBD2	CASSILAGGLQFTDTQYF	TGTGCCAGCAGTATACTAGCGGGAGGACTACAGTTCACAGATACGCAGTATTTT
TRBJ2-3	TRBV11-2	-	TRBD2	CASTLGVAGQLADTQYF	TGTGCCAGCACCCTGGGGGTAGCGGGGCAACTCGCAGATACGCAGTATTTT
TRBJ1-1	TRBV14	many	-	CASSHRRNTEAFF	TGTGCCAGCAGCCACAGACGAAACACTGAAGCTTTCTTT
TRBJ2-5	TRBV15	-	TRBD2	CATSGGGGQGTQYF	TGTGCCACCAGCGGCGGGGGGGGTCAAGGGACCCAGTACTTC
TRBJ2-7	TRBV7-2	-	TRBD2	CASSLSSGRVYEQYF	TGTGCCAGCAGCTTGTCTAGCGGGAGGGTCTACGAGCAGTACTTC
TRBJ2-2	TRBV19	-	TRBD2	CASSMIAGAGELFF	TGTGCCAGTAGTATGATAGCGGGAGCCGGGGAGCTGTTTTTT
TRBJ2-2	TRBV11-3	many	-	CASRSTGTGELFF	TGTGCCAGCAGATCTACAGGGACCGGGGAGCTGTTTTTT
TRBJ1-1	TRBV6-5	many	-	CASSYPVPGHKDTEAFF	TGTGCCAGCAGTTACCCCGTCCCGGGACACAAAGACACTGAAGCTTTCTTT
TRBJ1-2	TRBV19	many	-	CASTTAGWSDGYTF	TGTGCCAGTACCACGGCAGGTTGGTCCGATGGCTACACCTTC
TRBJ1-3	TRBV7-3	many	TRBD1	CASSSTGTGNTIYF	TGTGCCAGCAGTTCGACAGGGACTGGAAACACCATATATTTT
TRBJ2-7	TRBV28	many	TRBD1	CASSSLTGGRNEQYF	TGTGCCAGCAGTTCACTGACAGGGGGGAGGAACGAGCAGTACTTC
TRBJ2-5	TRBV29-1	many	-	CSVDPGQETQYF	TGCAGCGTTGACCCGGGCCAAGAGACCCAGTACTTC
TRBJ2-5	TRBV15	-	-	CATSSEIGPETQYF	TGTGCCACCAGCAGTGAAATAGGTCCGGAGACCCAGTACTTC
TRBJ2-1	TRBV5-1	-	-	CASSFGVQDNEQFF	TGCGCCAGCAGCTTCGGGGTTCAAGACAATGAGCAGTTCTTC
TRBJ2-7	TRBV6-5	few	-	CASSEGQAGLTYYEQYF	TGTGCCAGCAGCGAGGGTCAAGCAGGACTAACTTACTACGAGCAGTACTTC
TRBJ1-1	TRBV6-6	-	-	CASSYSPTSYTEAFF	TGTGCCAGCAGTTACTCCCCAACTTCCTACACTGAAGCTTTCTTT
TRBJ2-3	TRBV11-2	many	-	CASSLEVYTDTQYF	TGTGCCAGCAGCTTAGAAGTCTACACAGATACGCAGTATTTT
TRBJ1-1	TRBV19	many	-	CASSTNADSRAFF	TGTGCCAGTAGTACCAATGCGGACAGCCGAGCTTTCTTT
TRBJ1-2	TRBV20-1	many	-	CSARSWELYGYTF	TGCAGTGCACGCAGCTGGGAGCTTTATGGCTACACCTTC
TRBJ1-5	TRBV10-3	many	TRBD1	CAISVSGGAAGQPQHF	TGTGCCATCAGTGTTTCAGGGGGGGCAGCGGGACAGCCCCAGCATTTT
TRBJ1-1	TRBV9	many	-	CASSGERDGSTEAFF	TGTGCCAGCAGCGGGGAGAGGGACGGAAGCACTGAAGCTTTCTTT
TRBJ1-5	TRBV6-6	-	-	CAIKDDKSNQPQHF	TGTGCCATCAAGGATGACAAGAGCAATCAGCCCCAGCATTTT